This T cell receptor beta chain came from a study of human T cells and chemical hapten exposure. Study information: Weekly administration of diphenylcyclopropenone to the scalp of patients continued throughout the roughly 23-week study. Study-wide results and limits: Controls formed significantly fewer large CDR3 similarity clusters than expanded TCRs did.

This clonotype has more than one count but fewer than ten. What it binds is unknown. Each cDNA molecule in the library carried unique molecular identifiers. Each CDR3 protein gets one entry after TCRdb re-called the RACE reads with MiXCR. Found here are roughly 92,000 distinct CDR3 sequences, 9.5% to 12% of them singletons; the top ten hold 3% to 4%. The CDR3 is made up of 14 amino acids. Trimming stripped 4 bases from V and 10 bases from J, with 16 bases between. Germline loops: CDR1 MNHEY, CDR2 SVGAGI. The time point: patch test 2, 6 weeks after DPC sensitization. Noted treatment: therapeutic diphenylcyclopropenone sensitization with weekly scalp DPC.

This chain connects TRBV6-5 to TRBJ1-4; TRBD1 might be the D (5 bases). Material: whole blood, obtained in connection with sensitization to the hapten diphenylcyclopropenone (DPC). This TCR was recovered from a woman in her thirties or forties with alopecia areata. Some clones in this sample may be carry-over from other donors' samples. As DNA, the CDR3 is TGTGCCAGCAGTTTCGGGACTCGTGAGGGAAAACTGTTTTTT. This translates into CASSFGTREGKLFF.